The clone carrying this T cell receptor beta chain was observed a few times. Its antigen remains unknown. The assay was immunoSEQ multiplex PCR, and TCRdb's table has in-frame clones only and misses some. The repertoire holds around 300,000 clones, with around 88% as singletons. Indicated treatment: roughly 20 received Ad26.COV2.S at low or high dose, single or two shots; about 5 received placebo; per-sample allocation not given. Sampling was performed 63 days after the first vaccine or placebo injection. It was Wuhan-strain SARS-CoV-2 spike that the Ad26 vaccine vector expressed. This record belongs to a study of Ad26.COV2.S vaccination and SARS-CoV-2 variants. Study results and limitations: Vaccine and placebo recipients had similar non-spike TCR breadth. There was a possibility that the TCR breadth and depth analyses underestimated total T cell responses.

The receptor was isolated from a person aged 18-60 years who received the Ad26.COV2.S COVID-19 vaccine or a placebo. Specimen: peripheral blood, collected in a trial of Ad26.COV2.S vaccine versus placebo.

CDR3 in amino acids: CASSEGYRVRMNTEAFF. The DNA of the CDR3 is TGTGCCAGCAGTGAAGGCTACAGGGTTAGGATGAACACTGAAGCTTTCTTT. The chain couples TRBV6-1 to TRBJ1-1, with D tentatively TRBD1 (6 bases). The CDR3 sequence is 17 residues long. Looked up from germline, CDR1 is MNHNS and CDR2 is SASEGT. V was clipped by 1 base and J by 0 bases, with 15 bases between them.